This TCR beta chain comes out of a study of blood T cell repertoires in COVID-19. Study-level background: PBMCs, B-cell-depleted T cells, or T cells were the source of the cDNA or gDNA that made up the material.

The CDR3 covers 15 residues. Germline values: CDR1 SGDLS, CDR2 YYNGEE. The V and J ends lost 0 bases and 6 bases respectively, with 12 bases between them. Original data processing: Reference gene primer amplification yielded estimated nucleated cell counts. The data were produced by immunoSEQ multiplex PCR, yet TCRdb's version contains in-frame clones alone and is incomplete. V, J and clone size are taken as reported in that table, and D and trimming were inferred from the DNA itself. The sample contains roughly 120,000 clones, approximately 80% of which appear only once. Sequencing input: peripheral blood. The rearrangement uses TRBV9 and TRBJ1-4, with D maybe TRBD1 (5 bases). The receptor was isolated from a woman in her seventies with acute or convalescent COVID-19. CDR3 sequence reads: CASSVAAGQDEKLFF. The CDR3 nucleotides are TGTGCCAGCAGCGTAGCAGCGGGGCAGGATGAAAAACTGTTTTTT.